Included here is one T cell receptor (beta chain) sequence, with context. No antigen is known for it. The record originates from a study of ipilimumab plus nivolumab after autologous stem cell transplantation. Study details: Typical patient got four to six ipilimumab doses and about eight nivolumab doses (median). Both relapsed and primary refractory DLBCL were included.

V was pared by 0 bases and J by 3 bases, with 4 bases of the junction left unmatched. CDR1 and CDR2 (germline): SGHNT, YYREEE (reference sequence). The CDR3 is 16 amino acids. Patients got ipilimumab 1 mg/kg beginning 14 to 28 days post-transplant. Study-level results: Per the authors, repertoire, Treg and microbiota data justify further study.

The table came from immunoSEQ multiplex PCR; TCRdb's copy has only in-frame clones and leaves some out. Of approximately 84,000 clones in the sample, 83% were seen once. The rearrangement uses TRBV5-4 and TRBJ2-5, with 11 bases that match TRBD2. The clonotype originates from a male donor with diffuse large B-cell lymphoma. This material consisted of PBMCs, taken in a trial of ipilimumab plus nivolumab as post-transplant consolidation. The CDR3 loop is CASSLEASGGKETQYF. The CDR3 DNA reads TGTGCCAGCAGCTTGGAGGCTAGCGGGGGGAAAGAGACCCAGTACTTC.